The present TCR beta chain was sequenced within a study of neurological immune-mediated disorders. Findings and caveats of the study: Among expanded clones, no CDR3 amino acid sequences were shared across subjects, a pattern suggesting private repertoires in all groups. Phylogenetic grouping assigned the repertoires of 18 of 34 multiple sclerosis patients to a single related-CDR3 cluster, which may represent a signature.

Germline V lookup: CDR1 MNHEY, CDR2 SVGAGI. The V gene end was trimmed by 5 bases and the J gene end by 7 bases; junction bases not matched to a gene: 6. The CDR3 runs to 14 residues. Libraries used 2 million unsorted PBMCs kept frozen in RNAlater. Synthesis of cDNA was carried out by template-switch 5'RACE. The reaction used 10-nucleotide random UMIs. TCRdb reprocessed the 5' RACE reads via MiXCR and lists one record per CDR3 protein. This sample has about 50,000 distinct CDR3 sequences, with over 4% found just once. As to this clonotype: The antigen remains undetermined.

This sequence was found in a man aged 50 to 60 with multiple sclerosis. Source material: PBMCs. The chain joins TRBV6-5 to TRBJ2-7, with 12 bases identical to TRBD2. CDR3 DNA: TGTGCCAGCAGTCCATGGACTAGCGGGACAGAGCAGTACTTC. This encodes CASSPWTSGTEQYF.